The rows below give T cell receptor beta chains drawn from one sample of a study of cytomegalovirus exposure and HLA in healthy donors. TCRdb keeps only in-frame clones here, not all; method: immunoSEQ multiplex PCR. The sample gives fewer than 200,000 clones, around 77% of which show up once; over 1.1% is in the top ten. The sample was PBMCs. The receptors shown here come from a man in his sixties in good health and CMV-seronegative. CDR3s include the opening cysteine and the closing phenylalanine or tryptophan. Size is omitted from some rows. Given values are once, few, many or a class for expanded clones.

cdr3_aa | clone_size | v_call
CASSLLGQVGQPQHF | NA | TRBV5-5
CASSIDTGINEQFF | NA | TRBV19
CASSPTLRGSNTGELFF | NA | TRBV5-4
CASSPIRRDRGLTDYGYTF | few | TRBV7-2
CASRPGQGPYGYTF | few | TRBV7-3
CASTRGVNEKLFF | NA | TRBV6-5
CSVVLLGGGSYEQYF | NA | TRBV29-1
CASRAPSREGYEQYF | NA | TRBV6-6
CASSREGAWANVLTF | once | TRBV5-6
CASSLVGRNNSPLHF | NA | TRBV7-9
CASSPIMTGSIYEQYF | NA | TRBV18
CASSPGTNTGGQYF | once | TRBV6-4
CASSRSGDTDTQYF | NA | TRBV6-5
CASSFLGDYGYTF | NA | TRBV5-6
CASSSRTGSSYEQYF | NA | TRBV5-1
CASSLGVAGGPSIYNEQFF | once | TRBV5-4
CASSPHAGQPQHF | NA | TRBV7-2
CASSYIGTGSEETQYF | NA | TRBV9
CSSSLLAGGNTGELFF | few | TRBV7-9
CATSRGGTGSTEAFF | NA | TRBV15
CASRMGLSIETQYF | NA | TRBV5-1
CASSTKTVSSGYTF | once | TRBV28
CASSLGVPSGSYNEQFF | NA | TRBV7-8
CSVGQEELFF | NA | TRBV29-1
CASTPTGGNTEAFF | NA | TRBV6-1
CASSPGGAFPGELFF | NA | TRBV5-1
CTSSPPKTDTIYF | once | TRBV7-2
CASSVGGPAGGMDDTEAFF | NA | TRBV9
CSVEPAGGPGEQYF | few | TRBV29-1
CASSQVPVSYNEQFF | NA | TRBV4-1
CASSLALQGAKHVETQYF | once | TRBV11-2
CASSPSQGVSLAAQYF | once | TRBV18
CASKGVSTDTQYF | NA | TRBV7-8
CASSQEGLVGEQYF | once | TRBV4-1
CASSLGRRRSDTIYF | NA | TRBV5-1
CASSRVPGGEQYF | NA | TRBV18
CASSELGQGAGELFF | NA | TRBV6-1
CAITAGVEQPQHF | NA | TRBV10-3
CASSGLAAASYNEQFF | NA | TRBV7-3
CASSLGLAWNEQFF | NA | TRBV5-4
CASSYRDTYGYTF | NA | TRBV5-1
CSTGQGPWEQFF | NA | TRBV29-1
CASSPGQGKEANYGYTF | NA | TRBV28
CASVGTGVGPQHF | NA | TRBV6-1
CASKRGVTGELFF | NA | TRBV2
CASSLIGRGPTGELFF | NA | TRBV7-9
CSVEPSWGGLTEAFF | NA | TRBV29-1
CASNRISGLAANNEQFF | NA | TRBV28
CASSHRTDQYF | NA | TRBV28
CASSLRGGFTDTQYF | few | TRBV5-1
CSVAGNYGYTF | few | TRBV20-1
CASSVSRDQTTDTQYF | NA | TRBV19
CASSQSGQGGETQYF | few | TRBV4-3